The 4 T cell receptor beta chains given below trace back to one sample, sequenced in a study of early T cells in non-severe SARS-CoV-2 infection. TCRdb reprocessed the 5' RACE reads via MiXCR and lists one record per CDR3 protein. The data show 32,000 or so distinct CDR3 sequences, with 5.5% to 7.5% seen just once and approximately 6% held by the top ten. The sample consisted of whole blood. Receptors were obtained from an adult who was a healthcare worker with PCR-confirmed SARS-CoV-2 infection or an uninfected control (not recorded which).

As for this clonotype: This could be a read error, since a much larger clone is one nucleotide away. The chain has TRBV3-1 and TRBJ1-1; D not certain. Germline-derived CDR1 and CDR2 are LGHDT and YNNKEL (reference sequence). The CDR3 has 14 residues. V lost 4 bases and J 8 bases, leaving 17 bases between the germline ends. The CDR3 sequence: CASSRDTTGGEAFF. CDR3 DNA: TGTGCCAGCAGCCGAGACACTACCGGCGGGGAAGCTTTCTTT.

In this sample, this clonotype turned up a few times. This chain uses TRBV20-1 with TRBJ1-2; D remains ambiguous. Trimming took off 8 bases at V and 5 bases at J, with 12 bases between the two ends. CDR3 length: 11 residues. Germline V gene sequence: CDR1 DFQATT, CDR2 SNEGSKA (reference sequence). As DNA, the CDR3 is TGCAGTTCTACCCCCGGGTATGGCTACACCTTC. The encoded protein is CSSTPGYGYTF.

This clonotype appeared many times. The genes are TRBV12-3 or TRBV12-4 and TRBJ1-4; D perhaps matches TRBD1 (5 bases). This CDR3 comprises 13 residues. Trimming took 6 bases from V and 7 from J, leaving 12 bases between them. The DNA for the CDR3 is TGTGCCAGCAGGGGGACCTTTGTTGAAAAACTGTTTTTT. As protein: CASRGTFVEKLFF.

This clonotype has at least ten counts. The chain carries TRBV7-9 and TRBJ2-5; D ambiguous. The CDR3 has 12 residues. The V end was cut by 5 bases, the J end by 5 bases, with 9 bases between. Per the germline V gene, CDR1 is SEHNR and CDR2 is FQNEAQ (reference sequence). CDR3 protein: CASSPTHETQYF. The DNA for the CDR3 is TGTGCCAGCAGCCCGACCCATGAGACCCAGTACTTC. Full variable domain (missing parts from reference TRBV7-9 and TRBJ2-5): DTGVSQNPRHKITKRGQNVTFRCDPISEHNRLYWYRQTLGQGPEFLTYFQNEAQLEKSRLLSDRFSAERPKGSFSTLEIQRTEQGDSAMYLCASSPTHETQYFGPGTRLLVL.